One sample yielded the 20 T cell receptor beta chains listed below, sequenced in a study of OX40 agonist ivuxolimab in advanced cancers. The repertoire was sequenced with immunoSEQ multiplex PCR; TCRdb's copy has only in-frame clones and lacks some. This sample has tens of thousands of clones, with approximately 89% found just once. Source: CD4+ or CD8+ T cells sorted from blood, taken in a trial of the OX40 agonist ivuxolimab. These receptors came from an adult with an advanced solid tumor such as melanoma, head and neck, liver or kidney cancer.

CDR3 nucleotide sequence: TGTGCCAGCAGCCCAACCGTACTACAGGGACAAAGAGCTTTCTTT. Its protein product is CASSPTVLQGQRAFF. The genes are TRBV7-2 and TRBJ1-1; weak D call: TRBD1 (6 bases). V shed 5 bases and J shed 10 bases, with 23 bases lying between them. Germline CDR1 is SGHTA and CDR2 is FQGNSA. The CDR3 extends over 15 amino acids.

This clone was detected only once. This chain links TRBV15 with TRBJ2-5; the D gene is possibly TRBD2 (6 bases). The germline V gene has CDR1 LNHNV and CDR2 YYDKDF (reference sequence). V was cut by 5 bases and J by 3 bases, with 16 bases left in between. The CDR3 loop spans 15 amino acids. The CDR3 sequence is CATSLSVGEEETQYF. CDR3 nucleotide sequence: TGTGCCACCAGCCTCAGTGTGGGGGAGGAAGAGACCCAGTACTTC.

The V gene is TRBV9, the J gene TRBJ2-7, with TRBD1 matching over 8 bases. The junction had 2 bases not matched to a gene; V was cut back by 0 bases and J by 0 bases. Per the germline V gene, CDR1 is SGDLS and CDR2 is YYNGEE. CDR3 size: 15 residues. The CDR3 region has the DNA TGTGCCAGCAGCGTAGGGACAGGGAGCTCCTACGAGCAGTACTTC. Translated, it gives CASSVGTGSSYEQYF.

This clone was recorded once. The gene calls are TRBV4-2 and TRBJ1-2, with TRBD1 matching over 7 bases. Trimming removed 5 bases from V and 5 bases from J; junction bases left unmatched: 8. The CDR3 runs to 14 residues. Germline CDR1 reads LGHNA; CDR2 reads YNFKEQ. The CDR3 reads CASSAEGQSYGYTF. The CDR3 bases are TGTGCCAGCAGCGCGGAGGGACAGAGTTATGGCTACACCTTC.

The V gene is TRBV6-6, the J gene TRBJ2-1; 7 bases match TRBD1. The CDR3 consists of 16 residues. With 1 base clipped from V and 6 bases from J, the junction kept 9 bases outside the gene matches. Looked up from germline, CDR1 is MNHNY and CDR2 is SVGAGI (reference sequence). Here the CDR3 DNA reads TGTGCCAGCAGTTACTACCGGACAGGATCCATCAATGAGCAGTTCTTC. As protein: CASSYYRTGSINEQFF.

The chain uses TRBV21-1 and TRBJ2-1; the table's D call, TRBD2, has no DNA check behind it. TRBV21-1 is annotated as a pseudogene. The CDR3 covers 20 residues. CDR3: CASSGGRREGHIRGRNEQFF. Written as DNA, the CDR3 is TGTGCCAGCAGCGGGGGGCGGCGGGAGGGCCACATTAGGGGTCGGAATGAGCAGTTCTTC.

The V gene is TRBV6-5, the J gene TRBJ1-2; 8 positions match TRBD1. The J segment lost 3 bases and the V segment lost 6 bases, leaving 6 bases of the junction unmatched. CDR3 length equals 14 residues. In germline, CDR1 is MNHEY, CDR2 SVGAGI. The CDR3 DNA reads TGTGCCAGCAGGGCACAGGGGGAATACTATGGCTACACCTTC. Protein sequence: CASRAQGEYYGYTF.

The J gene is TRBJ2-1, the V gene TRBV11-2; D is perhaps TRBD2 (6 bases). The germline V gene encodes CDR1 SGHAT and CDR2 FQNNGV. Trimming stripped 3 bases from V and 4 bases from J, with 13 bases between. The CDR3 consists of 15 residues. Here the CDR3 DNA reads TGTGCCAGCAGCTTGAGACCGGGAGAATACAATGAGCAGTTCTTC. Its translation is CASSLRPGEYNEQFF.

This chain uses TRBV10-1 with TRBJ2-7; perhaps TRBD1 as D (6 bases). This CDR3 region has 18 residues. Germline V gene data show CDR1 as WNHNN and CDR2 as SYGVQD (reference sequence). Trimming stripped 2 bases from V and 0 bases from J, with 20 bases between. The CDR3 nucleotides are TGCGCCAGCAGTGAGAGGTCCCTAGCCCAGGGGCCCTCCTACGAGCAGTACTTC. It specifies CASSERSLAQGPSYEQYF.

V and J are TRBV7-2 and TRBJ1-4; D gene uncertain. CDR1 SGHTA and CDR2 FQGNSA come from the germline V gene. Deletions cut 6 bases from V and 5 bases from J, with 10 bases between. The CDR3 loop spans 13 amino acids. The CDR3: CASRIPGNEKLFF. For the CDR3, the DNA is TGTGCCAGCAGGATTCCTGGGAATGAAAAACTGTTTTTT.

The chain has TRBV18 and TRBJ1-6; 7 positions match TRBD1. Germline V gene data show CDR1 as KGHSH and CDR2 as LQKENI. V shed 4 bases and J 0 bases; nucleotides not matched to a gene: 3. The length of the CDR3 is 16 residues. The CDR3 loop reads CASSLGTDSYNSPLHF. CDR3 coding DNA: TGTGCCAGCTCACTTGGGACAGACTCCTATAATTCACCCCTCCACTTT.

The V and J genes are TRBV7-9 and TRBJ2-2; 14 bases match TRBD2. CDR1 and CDR2 from the germline V gene are SEHNR and FQNEAQ (reference sequence). The CDR3 is made up of 19 amino acids. V was clipped by 4 bases and J by 7 bases; unmatched bases: 14. The CDR3, as DNA: TGTGCCAGCAGCTCCAAGCGACTAGCGGGAGGGAGACCCGGCGGGGAGCTGTTTTTT. This translates into CASSSKRLAGGRPGGELFF.

The V call is TRBV5-1, the J call TRBJ2-1, with D possibly matching TRBD1 (6 bases). The V gene lost 2 bases and the J gene lost 5 bases, with 11 bases spanning the gap. The CDR3 has 14 amino acids. Germline V gene data show CDR1 as SGHRS and CDR2 as YFSETQ. The CDR3 region is CASSLQGWDNEQFF. DNA of the CDR3: TGCGCCAGCAGCTTACAGGGTTGGGACAATGAGCAGTTCTTC.

This rearrangement joins TRBV4-1 to TRBJ2-1, with D unresolved. This CDR3 is 14 amino acids long. Per the germline V gene, CDR1 is MGHRA and CDR2 is YSYEKL. Trimming pared 0 bases from V and 6 bases from J, leaving 9 bases between. The CDR3 is CASSQDFSINEQFF. CDR3 DNA: TGCGCCAGCAGCCAAGATTTTAGTATCAATGAGCAGTTCTTC.

This chain uses TRBV4-2 with TRBJ1-6; the match to TRBD1 covers 7 bases. Germline lookup yields CDR1 LGHNA and CDR2 YNFKEQ. This CDR3 region has 16 residues. After removal of 0 bases from V and 3 bases from J, the junction contained 2 bases not matched to a gene. The DNA of the CDR3 is TGTGCCAGCAGCCAAGAGCCAGGGGGCTATAATTCACCCCTCCACTTT. This translates into CASSQEPGGYNSPLHF.

V usage is TRBV6-1 and J usage is TRBJ1-3; D is undetermined. Germline V gene lookup returns CDR1 MNHNS and CDR2 SASEGT. V shed 4 bases and J shed 0 bases, with 10 bases lying between them. The CDR3 covers 15 residues. This chain's CDR3 is CASSGTVVSGNTIYF. In DNA form, the CDR3 reads TGTGCCAGCAGTGGGACTGTGGTCTCTGGAAACACCATATATTTT.

The rearrangement links TRBV14 to TRBJ1-2, with unresolved D. Germline CDR1 SGHDN, CDR2 FVKESK. Trimming removed 5 bases from V and 2 bases from J, with 9 bases in between. This CDR3 region has 13 residues. Here the CDR3 DNA reads TGTGCCAGCAGCTTTGCAGGAAACTATGGCTACACCTTC. Its protein product is CASSFAGNYGYTF.

V and J are TRBV7-2 and TRBJ1-4, with TRBD1 identical over 7 bases. Trimming at V came to 5 bases and at J to 5 bases, leaving 11 bases not matched to a gene. From germline, CDR1 is SGHTA and CDR2 FQGNSA. The CDR3 is made up of 16 amino acids. The CDR3 here is CASSGGQARGNEKLFF. Written as DNA, the CDR3 is TGTGCCAGCAGCGGCGGACAGGCGAGAGGAAATGAAAAACTGTTTTTT.

The chain employs TRBV27 and TRBJ2-5; 9 nucleotides match TRBD2. CDR1 is MNHEY, CDR2 SMNVEV, per germline (reference sequence). Trimming cost V 3 bases and J 5 bases; bases outside gene matches: 4. CDR3 length: 14 residues. CDR3 sequence: CASSLKRGDETQYF. CDR3 bases: TGTGCCAGCAGTTTGAAGCGGGGGGATGAGACCCAGTACTTC.

The V and J genes are TRBV2 and TRBJ1-2; D perhaps matches TRBD1 (5 bases). This CDR3 is 14 amino acids long. V lost 2 bases and J lost 4, with 11 bases in between. CDR1 is SNHLY, CDR2 FYNNEI, per germline. DNA for the CDR3: TGTGCCAGCAGTGAAACGGGACCTATCTATGGCTACACCTTC. It translates to CASSETGPIYGYTF.